This is a list of T cell receptor beta chains from one sample in a study of blood T cell repertoires in COVID-19. Libraries were prepared by immunoSEQ multiplex PCR; TCRdb keeps only in-frame clonotypes and omits some of them. The sample has 190,000 or so clones, around four fifths seen once. The sequenced material came from peripheral blood. These receptors originate from a man aged 55 to 70 with COVID-19, enrolled during active disease. Each CDR3 is given with its conserved first and last residue. The D gene is left open where the match is weak. Not all rows give a size; the values are once, few, many and, for expanded clones, a class.

TRBV11-2	NA	TRBJ2-7	NA	TGTGCCAGCAGCCCGCCCCCGGACAAACTCTACGAGCAGTACTTC	CASSPPPDKLYEQYF
TRBV5-1	TRBD1	TRBJ1-1	NA	TGCGCCAGCAGCCCAACAGGGGGAGCGCTAGCTTTCTTT	CASSPTGGALAFF
TRBV5-4	NA	TRBJ2-5	NA	TGTGCCAGCAGTCCAGGGTCGAAAGAGACCCAGTACTTC	CASSPGSKETQYF
TRBV10-3	TRBD2	TRBJ2-2	NA	TGTGCCATCAGTGAGTACAGCGGGAGAGACACCGGGGAGCTGTTTTTT	CAISEYSGRDTGELFF
TRBV2	NA	TRBJ1-2	NA	TGTGCCAGCTCTGCGAGGTCTAACTATGGCTACACCTTC	CASSARSNYGYTF
TRBV9	NA	TRBJ1-1	NA	TGTGCCAGCAGCCCCCCGACAGGGAACACTGAAGCTTTCTTT	CASSPPTGNTEAFF
TRBV18	NA	TRBJ2-7	NA	TGTGCCAGCTCTACCTCAGGGGGAGGTAAGCCCGAGCAGTACTTC	CASSTSGGGKPEQYF
TRBV3-1/TRBV3-2	NA	TRBJ2-2	NA	TGTGCCAGCAGCCAAGGAGGTAGCGGAAACACCGGGGAGCTGTTTTTT	CASSQGGSGNTGELFF
TRBV29-1	NA	TRBJ2-5	NA	TGCAGCGCTGACACAGGGTCCGGGACCCAGTACTTC	CSADTGSGTQYF
TRBV9	NA	TRBJ2-7	NA	TGTGCCAGCAGCCCCCAGGAAAGGGGGAACGACGAGCAGTACTTC	CASSPQERGNDEQYF
TRBV25-1	TRBD1	TRBJ1-4	few	TGTGCCAGCAGGGAACAGGGGGCACGTGAAAAACTGTTTTTT	CASREQGAREKLFF
TRBV15	NA	TRBJ1-3	NA	TGTGCCACCAGCAGAACAGGCTCTGGAAACACCATATATTTT	CATSRTGSGNTIYF
TRBV2	NA	TRBJ2-7	NA	TGTGCCAGCAGTGACGTCGTCGAGACCTACGAGCAGTACTTC	CASSDVVETYEQYF
TRBV21-1	NA	TRBJ1-1	NA	TGTGCCAGCAGCAAAGCTACGGGGTACACTGAAGCTTTCTTT	CASSKATGYTEAFF
TRBV6-6	NA	TRBJ1-1	NA	TGTGCCAGCAAGCCAACAGGTAACACTGAAGCTTTCTTT	CASKPTGNTEAFF
TRBV7-9	NA	TRBJ1-2	NA	TGTGCCAGCAGCTTAGAAATGGGGCCCTCGAGTGGCTACACCTTC	CASSLEMGPSSGYTF
TRBV5-6	TRBD1	TRBJ1-5	NA	TGTGCCAGCAGCCGCACAGGGGGCCCCCAGCATTTT	CASSRTGGPQHF
TRBV7-2	NA	TRBJ1-1	few	TGTGCCAGCAGCGTTCCTAGGAACACTGAAGCTTTCTTT	CASSVPRNTEAFF
TRBV28	TRBD1	TRBJ1-2	NA	TGTGCCAGCAGCGGGCCAGGGGGCCCCCTAGACTATGGCTACACCTTC	CASSGPGGPLDYGYTF
TRBV9	NA	TRBJ2-3	NA	TGTGCCAGCAGCAGTGGAGTTGCGGCCCCCACAGATACGCAGTATTTT	CASSSGVAAPTDTQYF
TRBV7-9	NA	TRBJ2-1	NA	TGTGCCAGCCTGGGGGGAATTCAGTTCTTC	CASLGGIQFF
TRBV19	NA	TRBJ2-7	NA	TGTGCCAGTAGTATTGGGCAGGGCAGCTCCTACGAGCAGTACTTC	CASSIGQGSSYEQYF
TRBV5-6	NA	TRBJ1-2	once	TGTGCCAGCAGCTTGGTAGGGGATGGCTACACCTTC	CASSLVGDGYTF
TRBV27	TRBD2	TRBJ2-5	NA	TGTGCCAGCAACGTAGCGGGAGGGCCGGAGACCCAGTACTTC	CASNVAGGPETQYF
TRBV20-1	NA	TRBJ2-7	NA	TGCAGTGCTAGAAAGGAGGAGCAGTACTTC	CSARKEEQYF
TRBV19	TRBD1	TRBJ1-1	NA	TGTGCCAGTAGTCCTGACAGGGGCACTGAAGCTTTCTTT	CASSPDRGTEAFF
TRBV5-4	TRBD2	TRBJ2-7	few	TGTGCCAGCAGCTTGCAAGCGGGAGACGAGCAGTACTTC	CASSLQAGDEQYF
TRBV5-4	NA	TRBJ1-2	NA	TGTGCCAGCAGCCTGAGCGCGAACTATGGCTACACCTTC	CASSLSANYGYTF
TRBV7-3	TRBD2	TRBJ2-3	once	TGTGCCAGCAGCTCTCCGGGACTAGCGTCAGATACGCAGTATTTT	CASSSPGLASDTQYF
TRBV6-1	TRBD1	TRBJ1-4	NA	TGTGCCAGCAGTGAAGCAAGGGACAGGGGACTTGAAAAACTGTTTTTT	CASSEARDRGLEKLFF
TRBV4-1	TRBD1	TRBJ1-6	NA	TGCGCCAGCAGCCAAGACCAGGGGGCATCGTATTCACCCCTCCACTTT	CASSQDQGASYSPLHF
TRBV19	TRBD2	TRBJ2-1	NA	TGTGCCAGTAGTATGGGTCTAGCGGGAGAAGAGCAGTTCTTC	CASSMGLAGEEQFF
TRBV11-2	NA	TRBJ2-7	NA	TGTGCCAGCAGCTTAGGGGGGACATTTGCGCAGTACTTC	CASSLGGTFAQYF
TRBV7-9	NA	TRBJ1-2	NA	TGTGCCAGCAGCTTAGAGGCCCGGGAATATGGCTACACCTTC	CASSLEAREYGYTF
TRBV2	TRBD2	TRBJ2-1	NA	TGTGCCAGCAGCGACATCTCGGGACTAGCGATCAATGAGCAGTTCTTC	CASSDISGLAINEQFF
TRBV5-1	NA	TRBJ1-1	NA	TGCGCCAGCAGCTTGGGACCCGCGGGGAACACTGAAGCTTTCTTT	CASSLGPAGNTEAFF
TRBV18	TRBD1	TRBJ1-3	NA	TGTGCCAGCTCACCACCGCGACCAGGGGGCCAAATATCCGGAAACACCATATATTTT	CASSPPRPGGQISGNTIYF
TRBV7-9	NA	TRBJ2-2	NA	TGTGCCAGCAGCCTCGTGGCCCCCCCGCCCGGGGAGCTGTTTTTT	CASSLVAPPPGELFF
TRBV5-1	NA	TRBJ2-3	NA	TGCGCCAGCAGCTTGAACACAGGGTCAGATACGCAGTATTTT	CASSLNTGSDTQYF
TRBV28	TRBD2	TRBJ2-5	NA	TGTGCCAGCAGTAGTTCGGGACTAGCGGCCAAGAGAACCCAGTACTTC	CASSSSGLAAKRTQYF